The present entry profiles one TCR beta chain with its context. Antigen unknown. Additional DNA sequences in this sample encode the identical CDR3. V dropped 4 bases and J dropped 0 bases, with 1 base sitting between them. Germline CDR1 is SGHRS and CDR2 is YFSETQ. The CDR3 is 12 amino acids. This specimen belongs to a study of OX40 agonist ivuxolimab in advanced cancers. The overall study: Participants could have had prior anti-PD-1, anti-PD-L1 or anti-CTLA-4 therapy, and 40% had some.

Findings of the study overall: Partial responders treated at 0.1-3.0 mg/kg exhibited clonal expansion among the lowest measured.

Profiled with immunoSEQ multiplex PCR; TCRdb holds only in-frame clones, not every one. The profile shows approximately 69,000 clones, roughly 83% of them singletons. The receptor comes from an adult with an advanced solid tumor such as melanoma, head and neck, liver or kidney cancer. The rearrangement uses TRBV5-1 and TRBJ2-2; D gene uncertain. Sequenced here: CD4+ or CD8+ T cells sorted from blood, sampled in a trial of the OX40 agonist ivuxolimab. The CDR3 bases are TGCGCCAGCAGCCCGAACACCGGGGAGCTGTTTTTT. This sequence encodes CASSPNTGELFF.